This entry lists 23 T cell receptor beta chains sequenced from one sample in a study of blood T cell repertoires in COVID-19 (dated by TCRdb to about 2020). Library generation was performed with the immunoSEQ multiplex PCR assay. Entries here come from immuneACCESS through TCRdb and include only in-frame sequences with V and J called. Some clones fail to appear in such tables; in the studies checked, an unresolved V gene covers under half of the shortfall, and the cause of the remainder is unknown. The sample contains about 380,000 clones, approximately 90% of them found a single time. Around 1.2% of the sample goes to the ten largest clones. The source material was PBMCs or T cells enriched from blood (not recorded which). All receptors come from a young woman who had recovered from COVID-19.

CDR3 region: CSVTGTSYNEQFF. The CDR3 coding sequence is TGCAGCGTGACCGGGACATCTTACAATGAGCAGTTCTTC. V usage is TRBV29-1 and J usage is TRBJ2-1; D possibly corresponds to TRBD1 (6 bases). V was cut by 6 bases and J by 4 bases, with 13 bases left in between. Germline values: CDR1 SQVTM, CDR2 ANQGSEA. This CDR3 spans 13 amino acids.

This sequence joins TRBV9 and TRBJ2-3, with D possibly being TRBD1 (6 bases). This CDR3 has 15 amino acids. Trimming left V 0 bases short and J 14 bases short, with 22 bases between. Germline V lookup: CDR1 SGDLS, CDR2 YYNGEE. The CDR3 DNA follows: TGTGCCAGCAGCGTAGAGGGACGGCCAGGGGAATTGGCGTATTTT. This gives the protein CASSVEGRPGELAYF.

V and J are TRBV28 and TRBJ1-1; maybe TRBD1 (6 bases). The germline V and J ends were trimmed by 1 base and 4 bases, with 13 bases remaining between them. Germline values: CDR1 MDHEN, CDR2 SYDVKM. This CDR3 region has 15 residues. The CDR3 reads CASSLSTGKGTEAFF. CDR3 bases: TGTGCCAGCAGTTTATCTACAGGGAAAGGCACTGAAGCTTTCTTT.

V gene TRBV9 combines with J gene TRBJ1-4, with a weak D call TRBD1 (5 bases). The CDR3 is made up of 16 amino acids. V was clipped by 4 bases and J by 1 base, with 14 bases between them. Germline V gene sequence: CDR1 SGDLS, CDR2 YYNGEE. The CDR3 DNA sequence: TGTGCCAGCAGCACGGATGGGGCCCTAACTAATGAAAAACTGTTTTTT. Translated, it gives CASSTDGALTNEKLFF. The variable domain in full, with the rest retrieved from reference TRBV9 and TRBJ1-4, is DSGVTQTPKHLITATGQRVTLRCSPRSGDLSVYWYQQSLDQGLQFLIQYYNGEERAKGNILERFSAQQFPDLHSELNLSSLELGDSALYFCASSTDGALTNEKLFFGSGTQLSVL.

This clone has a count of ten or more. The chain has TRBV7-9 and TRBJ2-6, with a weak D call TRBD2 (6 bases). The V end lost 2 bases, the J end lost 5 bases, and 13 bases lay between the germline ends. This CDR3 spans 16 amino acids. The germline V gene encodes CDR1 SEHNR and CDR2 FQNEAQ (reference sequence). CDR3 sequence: CASSLTREPRANVLTF. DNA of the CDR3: TGTGCCAGCAGCTTAACGCGGGAACCTCGGGCCAACGTCCTGACTTTC. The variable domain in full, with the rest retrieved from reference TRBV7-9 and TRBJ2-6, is DTGVSQNPRHKITKRGQNVTFRCDPISEHNRLYWYRQTLGQGPEFLTYFQNEAQLEKSRLLSDRFSAERPKGSFSTLEIQRTEQGDSAMYLCASSLTREPRANVLTFGAGSRLTVL.

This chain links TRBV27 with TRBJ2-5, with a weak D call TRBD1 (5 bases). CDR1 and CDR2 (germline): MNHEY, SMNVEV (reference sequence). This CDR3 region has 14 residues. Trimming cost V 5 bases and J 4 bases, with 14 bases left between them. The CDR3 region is CASSSDRRSETQYF. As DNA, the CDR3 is TGTGCCAGCAGTAGCGACAGAAGATCAGAGACCCAGTACTTC.

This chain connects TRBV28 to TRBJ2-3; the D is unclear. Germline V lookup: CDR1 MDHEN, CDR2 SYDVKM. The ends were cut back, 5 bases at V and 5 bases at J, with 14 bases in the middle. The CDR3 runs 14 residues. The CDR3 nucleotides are TGTGCCAGCAGTCCCGGCTTAGCAAAAGATACGCAGTATTTT. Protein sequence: CASSPGLAKDTQYF. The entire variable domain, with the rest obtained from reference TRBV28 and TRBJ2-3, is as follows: DVKVTQSSRYLVKRTGEKVFLECVQDMDHENMFWYRQDPGLGLRLIYFSYDVKMKEKGDIPEGYSVSREKKERFSLILESASTNQTSMYLCASSPGLAKDTQYFGPGTRLTVL.

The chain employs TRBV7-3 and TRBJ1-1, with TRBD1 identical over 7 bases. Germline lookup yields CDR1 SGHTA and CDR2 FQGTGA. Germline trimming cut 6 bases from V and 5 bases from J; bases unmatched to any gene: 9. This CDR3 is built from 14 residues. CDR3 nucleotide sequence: TGTGCCAGCAGACAGGAGACAGGGCTGACTGAAGCTTTCTTT. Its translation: CASRQETGLTEAFF.

The CDR3 is CASSLGTLPGELFF. The CDR3 DNA is TGTGCCAGCAGTTTAGGTACTCTCCCCGGGGAGCTGTTTTTT. The V and J genes are TRBV28 and TRBJ2-2; D is unresolved. The germline gives CDR1 MDHEN, CDR2 SYDVKM. The CDR3 length is 14 residues. Trimming left V 2 bases short and J 6 bases short, with 10 bases between.

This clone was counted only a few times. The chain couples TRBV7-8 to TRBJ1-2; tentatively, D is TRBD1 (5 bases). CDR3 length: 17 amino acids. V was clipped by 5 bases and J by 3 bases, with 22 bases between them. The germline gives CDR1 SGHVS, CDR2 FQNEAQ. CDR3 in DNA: TGTGCCAGCAGCGAAGAGTTCAGCGGGGGAGTAGACTATGGCTACACCTTC. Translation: CASSEEFSGGVDYGYTF. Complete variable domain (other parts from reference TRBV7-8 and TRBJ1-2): GAGVSQSPRYKVAKRGQDVALRCDPISGHVSLFWYQQALGQGPEFLTYFQNEAQLDKSGLPSDRFFAERPEGSVSTLKIQRTQQEDSAVYLCASSEEFSGGVDYGYTFGSGTRLTVV.

CDR3 amino acids: CASRRPTNEKLFF. The CDR3 region has the DNA TGTGCCAGTAGGCGGCCAACTAATGAAAAACTGTTTTTT. The chain links TRBV19 to TRBJ1-4; the D is unclear. Germline assignment: CDR1 LNHDA and CDR2 SQIVND (reference sequence). Trimming took 6 bases from V and 0 from J, leaving 5 bases between them. The CDR3 is made up of 13 amino acids.

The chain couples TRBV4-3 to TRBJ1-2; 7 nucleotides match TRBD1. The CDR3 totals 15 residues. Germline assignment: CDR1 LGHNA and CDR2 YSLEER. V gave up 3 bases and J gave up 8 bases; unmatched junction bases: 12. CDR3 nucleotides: TGCGCCAGCAGCCATTCCGGGACAGATACCGGAGGCTACACCTTC. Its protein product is CASSHSGTDTGGYTF.

CDR3 residues: CASSSLPGSGRNYGYTF. CDR3 DNA sequence: TGTGCCAGTAGCAGCCTCCCCGGGAGCGGCCGCAACTATGGCTACACCTTC. The chain joins TRBV19 to TRBJ1-2; D unclear. The CDR3 totals 17 residues. CDR1 LNHDA and CDR2 SQIVND come from the germline V gene (reference sequence). Trimming took 6 bases from V and 2 from J, leaving 22 bases between them.

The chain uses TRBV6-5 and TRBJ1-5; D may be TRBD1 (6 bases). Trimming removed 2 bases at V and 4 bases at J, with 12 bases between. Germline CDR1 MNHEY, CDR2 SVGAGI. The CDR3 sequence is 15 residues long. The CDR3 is CASSYPGQQNQPQHF. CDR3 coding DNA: TGTGCCAGCAGTTACCCTGGACAGCAGAATCAGCCCCAGCATTTT.

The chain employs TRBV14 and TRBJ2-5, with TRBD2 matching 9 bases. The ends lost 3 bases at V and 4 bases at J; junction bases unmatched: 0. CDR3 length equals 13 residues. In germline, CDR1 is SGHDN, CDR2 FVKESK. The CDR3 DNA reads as TGTGCCAGCAGCCAGCGGGGGGGAGAGACCCAGTACTTC. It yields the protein CASSQRGGETQYF.

CDR3 protein: CAWRGQGATFAGYTF. In DNA form, the CDR3 reads TGTGCCTGGAGAGGACAGGGGGCGACTTTTGCTGGCTACACCTTC. The V call is TRBV30, the J call TRBJ1-2, with 11 bases identical to TRBD1. The V and J ends lost 3 bases and 7 bases, in that order; junction bases with no gene match: 10. This CDR3 has 15 amino acids. The germline V gene has CDR1 GTSNPN and CDR2 SVGIG (reference sequence).

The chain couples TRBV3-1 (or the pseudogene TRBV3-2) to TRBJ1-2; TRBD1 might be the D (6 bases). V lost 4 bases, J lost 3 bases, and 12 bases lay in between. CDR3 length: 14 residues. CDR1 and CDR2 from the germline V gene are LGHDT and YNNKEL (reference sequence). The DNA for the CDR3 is TGTGCCAGCAGCCTGGGGGCCGTGGACTATGGCTACACCTTC. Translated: CASSLGAVDYGYTF.

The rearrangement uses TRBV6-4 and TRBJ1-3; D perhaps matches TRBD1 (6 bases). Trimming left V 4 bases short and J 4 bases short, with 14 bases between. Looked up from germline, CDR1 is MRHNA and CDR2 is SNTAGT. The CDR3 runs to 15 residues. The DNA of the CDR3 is TGTGCCAGCAGTGTAACAGGGTCGTTCGGAAACACCATATATTTT. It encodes CASSVTGSFGNTIYF.

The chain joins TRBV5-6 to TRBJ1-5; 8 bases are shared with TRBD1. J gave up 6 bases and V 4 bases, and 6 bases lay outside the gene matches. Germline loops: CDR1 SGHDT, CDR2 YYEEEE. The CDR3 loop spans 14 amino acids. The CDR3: CASSPGTGSQPQHF. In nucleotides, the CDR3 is TGTGCCAGCAGCCCCGGGACAGGTAGTCAGCCCCAGCATTTT.

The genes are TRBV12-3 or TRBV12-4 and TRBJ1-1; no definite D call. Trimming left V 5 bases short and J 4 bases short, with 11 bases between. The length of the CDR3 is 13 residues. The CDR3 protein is CASSSEGPTEAFF. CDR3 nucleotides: TGTGCCAGCAGTAGCGAGGGTCCCACTGAAGCTTTCTTT.

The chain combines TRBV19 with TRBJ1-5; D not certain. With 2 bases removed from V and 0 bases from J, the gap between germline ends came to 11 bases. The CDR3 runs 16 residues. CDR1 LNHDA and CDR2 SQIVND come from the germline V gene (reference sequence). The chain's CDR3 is CASSISLGYSNQPQHF. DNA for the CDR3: TGTGCCAGTAGTATAAGTTTGGGCTATAGCAATCAGCCCCAGCATTTT.

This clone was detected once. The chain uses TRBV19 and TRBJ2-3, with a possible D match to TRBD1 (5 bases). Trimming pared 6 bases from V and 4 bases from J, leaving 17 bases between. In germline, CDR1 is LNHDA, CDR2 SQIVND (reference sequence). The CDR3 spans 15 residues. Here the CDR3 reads CASSRQGIVADTQYF. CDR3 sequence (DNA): TGTGCCAGTAGCCGTCAGGGTATAGTCGCAGATACGCAGTATTTT. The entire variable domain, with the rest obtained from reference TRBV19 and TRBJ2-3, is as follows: DGGITQSPKYLFRKEGQNVTLSCEQNLNHDAMYWYRQDPGQGLRLIYYSQIVNDFQKGDIAEGYSVSREKKESFPLTVTSAQKNPTAFYLCASSRQGIVADTQYFGPGTRLTVL.

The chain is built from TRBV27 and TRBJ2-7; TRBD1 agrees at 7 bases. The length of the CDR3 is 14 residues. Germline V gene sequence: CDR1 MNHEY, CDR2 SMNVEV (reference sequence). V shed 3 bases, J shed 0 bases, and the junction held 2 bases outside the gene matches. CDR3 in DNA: TGTGCCAGCAGTTTTGGGACAGACTCCTACGAGCAGTACTTC. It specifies CASSFGTDSYEQYF.